This TCR beta chain was recorded in a study of blood T cell repertoires in COVID-19. Ages ranged from about 18 to 89 years, with residence in 24 US areas. The CDR3 extends over 13 amino acids. The V gene lost 1 base and the J gene lost 5 bases, with 8 bases spanning the gap. The V gene's germline CDR1 is SNHLY and CDR2 FYNNEI. The protocol was immunoSEQ multiplex PCR, while the TCRdb copy is restricted to in-frame clones and leaves out a portion. The repertoire holds some 400,000 clones, with over 75% as singletons. The sequencing input was PBMCs or T cells enriched from blood (not recorded which). This clonotype was sampled from a man aged 30-40 years who had recovered from COVID-19. V gene TRBV2 combines with J gene TRBJ1-2, with D possibly matching TRBD1 (5 bases). Here the CDR3 reads CASSEETVYGYTF. The DNA for the CDR3 is TGTGCCAGCAGTGAAGAGACAGTTTATGGCTACACCTTC. Full variable domain (outside the CDR3, taken from reference TRBV2 and TRBJ1-2): EPEVTQTPSHQVTQMGQEVILRCVPISNHLYFYWYRQILGQKVEFLVSFYNNEISEKSEIFDDQFSVERPDGSNFTLKIRSTKLEDSAMYFCASSEETVYGYTFGSGTRLTVV.